Sequencing of this T cell receptor beta chain was carried out in a study of identical twins. Each CDR3 protein gets one entry after TCRdb re-called the 5' RACE reads with MiXCR. This sample has some 500,000 distinct CDR3 sequences, with 14% found just once. Germline CDR1 SGDLS, CDR2 YYNGEE. The CDR3 covers 14 residues. V lost 1 base and J 4 bases, leaving 10 bases between the germline ends. The sample was also reused in another study, on yellow fever vaccine responses in identical twins.

The rearrangement links TRBV9 to TRBJ2-3; no firm D call. The sample taken for sequencing was CD4+ T cells sorted from blood. The sequence was collected from a woman aged 18-35 years in good health. The CDR3 loop reads CASSVTQAADTQYF. The CDR3 coding sequence is TGTGCCAGCAGCGTAACTCAGGCCGCAGATACGCAGTATTTT.